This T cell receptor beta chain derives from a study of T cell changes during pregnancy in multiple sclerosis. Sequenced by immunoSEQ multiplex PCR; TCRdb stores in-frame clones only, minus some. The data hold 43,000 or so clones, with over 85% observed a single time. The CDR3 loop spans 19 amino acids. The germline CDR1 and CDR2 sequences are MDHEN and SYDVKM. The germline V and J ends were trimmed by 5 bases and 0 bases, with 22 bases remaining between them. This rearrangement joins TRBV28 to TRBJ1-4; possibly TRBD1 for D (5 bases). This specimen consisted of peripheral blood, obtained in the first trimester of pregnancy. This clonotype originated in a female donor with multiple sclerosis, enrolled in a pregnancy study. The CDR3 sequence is CASSPITGPGPATNEKLFF. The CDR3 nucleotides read TGTGCCAGCAGTCCAATTACAGGTCCAGGGCCTGCAACTAATGAAAAACTGTTTTTT. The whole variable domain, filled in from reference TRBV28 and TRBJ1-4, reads DVKVTQSSRYLVKRTGEKVFLECVQDMDHENMFWYRQDPGLGLRLIYFSYDVKMKEKGDIPEGYSVSREKKERFSLILESASTNQTSMYLCASSPITGPGPATNEKLFFGSGTQLSVL.